This T cell receptor beta chain appears in the sequencing data of a study of blood T cell repertoires in COVID-19. About the research overall: Whether acute or convalescent, the COVID-19 samples came from the United States, Italy and Spain.

TCRdb's copy holds only in-frame clones and misses some; the assay was immunoSEQ multiplex PCR. The sample holds some 370,000 clones; roughly 87% are singletons and the top ten take around 5.1%. Participant ages covered roughly 18 to 90 years across about two dozen US areas. Categorization into cohorts depended on clinical history that participants reported. Symptom resolution, clearance, or two negative PCRs marked the recovered donors of Cohort 3. This clone was recorded once. The sequenced sample consisted of PBMCs or T cells enriched from blood (not recorded which). This receptor was obtained from a woman aged 45-59 years who had recovered from COVID-19.

The CDR3 is CASSYSSGGSPEQFF. Here the CDR3 DNA reads TGTGCCAGCAGTTACTCTAGCGGGGGGTCCCCCGAGCAGTTCTTC. The rearrangement uses TRBV6-5 and TRBJ2-1; 10 bases are a match to TRBD2. Germline lookup yields CDR1 MNHEY and CDR2 SVGAGI. There are 15 residues in the CDR3. Trimming removed 0 bases from V and 10 bases from J; junction bases left unmatched: 6.